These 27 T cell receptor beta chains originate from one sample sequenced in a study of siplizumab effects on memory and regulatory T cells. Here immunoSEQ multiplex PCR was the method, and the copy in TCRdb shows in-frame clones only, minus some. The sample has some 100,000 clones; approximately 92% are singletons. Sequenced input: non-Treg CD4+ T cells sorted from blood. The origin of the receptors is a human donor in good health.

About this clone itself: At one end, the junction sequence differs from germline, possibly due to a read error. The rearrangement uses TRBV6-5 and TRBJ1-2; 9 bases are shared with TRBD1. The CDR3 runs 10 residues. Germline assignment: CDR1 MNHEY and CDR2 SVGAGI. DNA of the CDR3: TGTGCCAGCACCACCGGGACAGGGCCCTTC. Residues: CASTTGTGPF.

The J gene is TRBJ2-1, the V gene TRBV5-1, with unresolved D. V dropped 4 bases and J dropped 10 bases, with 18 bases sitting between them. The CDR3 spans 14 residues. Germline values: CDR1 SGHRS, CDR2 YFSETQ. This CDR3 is CASSGPPFVFEQFF. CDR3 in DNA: TGCGCCAGCAGCGGGCCCCCCTTTGTGTTCGAGCAGTTCTTC.

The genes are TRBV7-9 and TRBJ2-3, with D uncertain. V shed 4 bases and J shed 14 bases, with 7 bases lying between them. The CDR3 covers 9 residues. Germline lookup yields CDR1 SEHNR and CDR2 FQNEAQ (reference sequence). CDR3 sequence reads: CASSSPLYF. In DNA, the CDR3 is TGTGCCAGCAGCTCTCCCCTGTATTTT.

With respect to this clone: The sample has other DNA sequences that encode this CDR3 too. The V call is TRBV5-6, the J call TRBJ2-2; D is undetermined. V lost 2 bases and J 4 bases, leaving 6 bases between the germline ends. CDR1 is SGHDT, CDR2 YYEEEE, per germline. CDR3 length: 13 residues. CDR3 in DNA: TGTGCCAGCAGCTTCGTAGGCACCGGGGAGCTGTTTTTT. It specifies CASSFVGTGELFF.

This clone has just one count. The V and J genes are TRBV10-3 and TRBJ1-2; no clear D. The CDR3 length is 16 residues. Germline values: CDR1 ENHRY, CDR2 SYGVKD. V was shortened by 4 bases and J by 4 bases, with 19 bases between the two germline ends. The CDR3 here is CAISVAEADSIYGYTF. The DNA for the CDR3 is TGTGCCATCAGTGTGGCGGAGGCAGACTCAATCTATGGCTACACCTTC.

CDR3 protein: CASSYTVLQETQYF. Here the CDR3 DNA reads TGTGCCAGCAGTTACACAGTACTCCAAGAGACCCAGTACTTC. The rearrangement uses TRBV6-5 and TRBJ2-5; D is ambiguous. This CDR3 comprises 14 residues. Germline loops: CDR1 MNHEY, CDR2 SVGAGI. The germline V and J ends were trimmed by 2 bases and 1 base, with 8 bases remaining between them.

CDR3 nucleotides: TGCGCCAGCAGTGGACAGGGCTGGAACACTGGAAACACCATATATTTT. Residues: CASSGQGWNTGNTIYF. V gene TRBV10-1 combines with J gene TRBJ1-3; 7 positions agree with TRBD1. Germline values: CDR1 WNHNN, CDR2 SYGVQD (reference sequence). V lost 4 bases and J lost 2; bases outside the gene matches: 8. There are 16 residues in the CDR3.

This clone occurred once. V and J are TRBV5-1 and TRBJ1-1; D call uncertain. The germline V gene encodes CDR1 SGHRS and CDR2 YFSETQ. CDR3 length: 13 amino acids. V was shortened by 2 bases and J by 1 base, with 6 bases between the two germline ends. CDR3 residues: CASSFQENTEAFF. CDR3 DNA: TGCGCCAGCAGCTTCCAGGAGAACACTGAAGCTTTCTTT.

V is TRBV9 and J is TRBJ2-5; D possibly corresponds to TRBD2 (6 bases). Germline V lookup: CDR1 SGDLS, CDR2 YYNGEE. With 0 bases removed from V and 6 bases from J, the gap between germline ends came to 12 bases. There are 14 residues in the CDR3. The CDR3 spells CASSVGPGEKTQYF. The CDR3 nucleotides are TGTGCCAGCAGCGTAGGTCCGGGAGAAAAGACCCAGTACTTC.

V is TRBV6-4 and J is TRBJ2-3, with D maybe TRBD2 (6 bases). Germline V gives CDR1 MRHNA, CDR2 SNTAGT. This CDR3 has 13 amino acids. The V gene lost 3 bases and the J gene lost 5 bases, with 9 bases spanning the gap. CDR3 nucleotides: TGTGCCAGCAGTGATATGGGAGGAGATACGCAGTATTTT. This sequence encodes CASSDMGGDTQYF.

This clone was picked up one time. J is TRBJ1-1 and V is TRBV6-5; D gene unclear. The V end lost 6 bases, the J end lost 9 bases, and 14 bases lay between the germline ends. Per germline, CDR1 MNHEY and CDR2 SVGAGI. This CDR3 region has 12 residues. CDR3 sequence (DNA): TGTGCCAGCAGAAAAGGTACAGCCCAAGCTTTCTTT. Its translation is CASRKGTAQAFF.

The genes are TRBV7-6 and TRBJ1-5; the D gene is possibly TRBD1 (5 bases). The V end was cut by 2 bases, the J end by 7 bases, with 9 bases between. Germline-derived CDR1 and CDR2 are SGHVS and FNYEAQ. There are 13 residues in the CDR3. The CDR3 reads CASSLQGDQPQHF. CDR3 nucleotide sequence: TGTGCCAGCAGCTTACAAGGGGACCAGCCCCAGCATTTT.

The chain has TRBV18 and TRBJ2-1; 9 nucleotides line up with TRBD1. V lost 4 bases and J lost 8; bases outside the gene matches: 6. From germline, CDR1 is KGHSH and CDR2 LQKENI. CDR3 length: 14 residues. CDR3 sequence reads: CASSRPGQGYEQFF. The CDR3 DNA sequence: TGTGCCAGCTCACGACCGGGACAGGGTTATGAGCAGTTCTTC.

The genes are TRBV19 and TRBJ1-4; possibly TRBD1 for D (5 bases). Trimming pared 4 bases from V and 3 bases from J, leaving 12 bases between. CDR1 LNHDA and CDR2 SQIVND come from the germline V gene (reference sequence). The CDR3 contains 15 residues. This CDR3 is CASSRGDTPNEKLFF. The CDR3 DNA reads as TGTGCCAGTAGTAGGGGGGATACGCCTAATGAAAAACTGTTTTTT.

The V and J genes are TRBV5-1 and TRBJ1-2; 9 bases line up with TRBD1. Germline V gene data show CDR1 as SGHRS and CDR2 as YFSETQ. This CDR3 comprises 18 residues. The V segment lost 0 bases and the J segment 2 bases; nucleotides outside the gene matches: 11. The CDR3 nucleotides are TGCGCCAGCAGCTTGGCCTCGACAGGGGGAATACTAAACTATGGCTACACCTTC. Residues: CASSLASTGGILNYGYTF. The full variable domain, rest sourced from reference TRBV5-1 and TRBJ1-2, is KAGVTQTPRYLIKTRGQQVTLSCSPISGHRSVSWYQQTPGQGLQFLFEYFSETQRNKGNFPGRFSGRQFSNSRSEMNVSTLELGDSALYLCASSLASTGGILNYGYTFGSGTRLTVV.

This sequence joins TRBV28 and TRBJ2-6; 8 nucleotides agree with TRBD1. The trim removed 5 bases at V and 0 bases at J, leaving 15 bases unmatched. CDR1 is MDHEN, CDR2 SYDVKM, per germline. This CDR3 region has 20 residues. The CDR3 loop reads CASSPWGTGLPSSGANVLTF. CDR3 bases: TGTGCCAGCAGTCCCTGGGGGACAGGCCTTCCTAGCTCTGGGGCCAACGTCCTGACTTTC.

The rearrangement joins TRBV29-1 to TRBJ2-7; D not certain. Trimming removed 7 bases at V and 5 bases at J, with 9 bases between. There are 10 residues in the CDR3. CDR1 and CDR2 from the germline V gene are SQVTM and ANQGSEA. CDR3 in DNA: TGCAGCGGCTTTAGGGACGAGCAGTACTTC. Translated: CSGFRDEQYF.

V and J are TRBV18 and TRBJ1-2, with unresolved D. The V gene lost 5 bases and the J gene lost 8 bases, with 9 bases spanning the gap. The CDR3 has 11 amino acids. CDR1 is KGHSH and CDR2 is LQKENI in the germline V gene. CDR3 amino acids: CASSSGVGYTF. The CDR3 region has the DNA TGTGCCAGCTCATCCGGCGTCGGCTACACCTTC. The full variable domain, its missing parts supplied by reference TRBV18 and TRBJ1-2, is NAGVMQNPRHLVRRRGQEARLRCSPMKGHSHVYWYRQLPEEGLKFMVYLQKENIIDESGMPKERFSAEFPKEGPSILRIQQVVRGDSAAYFCASSSGVGYTFGSGTRLTVV.

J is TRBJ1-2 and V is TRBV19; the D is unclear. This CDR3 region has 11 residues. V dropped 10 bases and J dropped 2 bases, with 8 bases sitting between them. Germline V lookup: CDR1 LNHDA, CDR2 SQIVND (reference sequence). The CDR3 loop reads CAIEENYGYTF. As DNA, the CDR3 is TGTGCCATCGAGGAAAACTATGGCTACACCTTC.

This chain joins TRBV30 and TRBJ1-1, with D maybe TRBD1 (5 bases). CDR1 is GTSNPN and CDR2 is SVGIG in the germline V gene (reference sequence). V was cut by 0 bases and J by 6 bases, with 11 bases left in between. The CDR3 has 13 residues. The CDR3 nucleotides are TGTGCCTGGAGTGTACAGATGGGGGCTGAAGCTTTCTTT. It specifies CAWSVQMGAEAFF.

CDR3 DNA sequence: TGTGCCAGCAGCCCTCTGGGAGGGGTGGGGGAGACCCAGTACTTC. This translates into CASSPLGGVGETQYF. The rearrangement uses TRBV4-2 and TRBJ2-5, with 7 positions matching TRBD2. The germline V gene encodes CDR1 LGHNA and CDR2 YNFKEQ. This CDR3 is built from 15 residues. Trimming removed 4 bases from V and 5 bases from J; junction bases left unmatched: 10.

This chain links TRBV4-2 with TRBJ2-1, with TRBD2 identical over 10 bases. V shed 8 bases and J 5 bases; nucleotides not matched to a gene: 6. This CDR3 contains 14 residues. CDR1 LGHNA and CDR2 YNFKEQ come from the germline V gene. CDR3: CASSRGLANNEQFF. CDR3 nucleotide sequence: TGTGCCAGCTCCCGGGGACTAGCGAACAATGAGCAGTTCTTC.

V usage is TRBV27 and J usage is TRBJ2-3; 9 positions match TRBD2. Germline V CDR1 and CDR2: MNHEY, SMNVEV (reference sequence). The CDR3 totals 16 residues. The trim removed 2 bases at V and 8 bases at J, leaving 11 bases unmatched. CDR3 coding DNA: TGTGCCAGCAGTTTAGAGCGGGGGGCCACGTGGGGTACGCAGTATTTT. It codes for CASSLERGATWGTQYF.

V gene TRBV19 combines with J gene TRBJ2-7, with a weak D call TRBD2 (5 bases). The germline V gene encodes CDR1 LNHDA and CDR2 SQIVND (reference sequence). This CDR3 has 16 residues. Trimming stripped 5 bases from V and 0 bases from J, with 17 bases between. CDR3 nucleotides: TGTGCCAGTAGTCGGACTCTCACCGGGCGCTCCTACGAGCAGTACTTC. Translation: CASSRTLTGRSYEQYF.

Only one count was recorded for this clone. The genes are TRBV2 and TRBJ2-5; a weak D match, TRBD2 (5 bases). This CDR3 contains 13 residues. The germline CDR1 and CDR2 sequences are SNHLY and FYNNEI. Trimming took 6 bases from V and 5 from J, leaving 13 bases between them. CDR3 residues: CASSYQWEETQYF. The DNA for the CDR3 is TGTGCCAGCAGCTATCAATGGGAGGAGACCCAGTACTTC.

The CDR3 reads CASSLPSGVPREQFF. As DNA, the CDR3 is TGTGCCAGCAGTTTACCTAGCGGTGTTCCCCGTGAGCAGTTCTTC. V is TRBV28 and J is TRBJ2-1; 7 bases are shared with TRBD2. This CDR3 is 15 amino acids long. J lost 9 bases, V lost 2 bases, and 10 bases had no gene match. Germline V gene data show CDR1 as MDHEN and CDR2 as SYDVKM. Using reference TRBV28 and TRBJ2-1 for the parts outside the CDR3, the full variable domain is DVKVTQSSRYLVKRTGEKVFLECVQDMDHENMFWYRQDPGLGLRLIYFSYDVKMKEKGDIPEGYSVSREKKERFSLILESASTNQTSMYLCASSLPSGVPREQFFGPGTRLTVL.

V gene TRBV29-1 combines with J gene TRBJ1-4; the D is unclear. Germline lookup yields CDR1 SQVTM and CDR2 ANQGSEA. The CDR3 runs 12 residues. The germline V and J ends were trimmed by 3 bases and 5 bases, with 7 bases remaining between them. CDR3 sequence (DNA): TGCAGCGTTGACGGCAAGAATGAAAAACTGTTTTTT. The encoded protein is CSVDGKNEKLFF. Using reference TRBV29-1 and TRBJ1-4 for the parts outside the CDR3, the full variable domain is SAVISQKPSRDICQRGTSLTIQCQVDSQVTMMFWYRQQPGQSLTLIATANQGSEATYESGFVIDKFPISRPNLTFSTLTVSNMSPEDSSIYLCSVDGKNEKLFFGSGTQLSVL.